Listed here are 12 T cell receptor beta chains from one sample, sequenced in a study of T-cell memory formation after mild COVID-19. TCRdb called the 5' RACE reads again in MiXCR, with one record for every CDR3 protein. This repertoire shows about 300,000 distinct CDR3 sequences, roughly a fifth found once; its top ten account for around 21%. The sequenced material came from PBMCs or a T cell subset sorted from them (not recorded which). The receptor set was obtained from a young man who had mild COVID-19 (a few samples of this study predate the infection). Cell type and time point are not known.

The chain combines TRBV7-9 with TRBJ1-2; D perhaps matches TRBD1 (6 bases). V gave up 8 bases and J gave up 2 bases, with 9 bases separating them. Germline CDR1 SEHNR, CDR2 FQNEAQ (reference sequence). This CDR3 has 12 amino acids. Here the CDR3 reads CASRGRNYGYTF. The CDR3 nucleotides are TGTGCCAGCCGGGGGCGAAACTATGGCTACACCTTC. Filled out from reference TRBV7-9 and TRBJ1-2, the complete variable domain reads DTGVSQNPRHKITKRGQNVTFRCDPISEHNRLYWYRQTLGQGPEFLTYFQNEAQLEKSRLLSDRFSAERPKGSFSTLEIQRTEQGDSAMYLCASRGRNYGYTFGSGTRLTVV.

This clonotype was counted only a few times. The rearrangement joins TRBV19 to TRBJ2-5; possibly TRBD1 for D (5 bases). Germline V gene lookup returns CDR1 LNHDA and CDR2 SQIVND (reference sequence). CDR3 length: 13 residues. Trimming cost V 2 bases and J 5 bases, with 9 bases left between them. CDR3 DNA sequence: TGTGCCAGTAGTATAAGGGGTACGGAGACCCAGTACTTC. As protein: CASSIRGTETQYF.

The rearrangement uses TRBV20-1 and TRBJ2-5; TRBD1 might be the D (6 bases). Trimming pared 5 bases from V and 3 bases from J, leaving 16 bases between. The CDR3 contains 14 residues. Germline CDR1 and CDR2: DFQATT and SNEGSKA (reference sequence). CDR3 coding DNA: TGCAGTGCTCCTCCGCCGGGACAAAAAGAGACCCAGTACTTC. Amino acid sequence: CSAPPPGQKETQYF.

This clonotype was counted only a few times. The genes are TRBV29-1 and TRBJ1-2; D is possibly TRBD1 (5 bases). In germline, CDR1 is SQVTM, CDR2 ANQGSEA. CDR3 size: 12 residues. The V end lost 4 bases, the J end lost 4 bases, and 10 bases lay between the germline ends. The CDR3, as DNA: TGCAGCGTTGCGGGGGAAGGCTATGGCTACACCTTC. Amino acid sequence: CSVAGEGYGYTF.

This clonotype was counted between two and nine times. The chain has TRBV20-1 and TRBJ1-2; D gene uncertain. The CDR3 is made up of 15 amino acids. Germline V gene sequence: CDR1 DFQATT, CDR2 SNEGSKA (reference sequence). Trimming took off 1 base at V and 0 bases at J, with 12 bases between the two ends. The CDR3 protein is CSARVGLLTNYGYTF. For the CDR3, the DNA is TGCAGTGCTAGAGTGGGCCTACTCACTAACTATGGCTACACCTTC.

This clonotype was recorded a few times. The chain uses TRBV2 and TRBJ2-5; tentatively, D is TRBD1 or TRBD2 (5 bases each). Trimming removed 5 bases from V and 5 bases from J, with 15 bases in between. This CDR3 is built from 14 residues. CDR1 and CDR2 (germline): SNHLY, FYNNEI. CDR3 region: CASSTGTVAETQYF. CDR3 nucleotide sequence: TGTGCCAGCAGTACCGGGACGGTGGCGGAGACCCAGTACTTC.

Only a few counts were recorded for this clonotype. V and J are TRBV12-3 or TRBV12-4 and TRBJ1-4; no firm D call. This CDR3 has 13 amino acids. Trimming cost V 2 bases and J 5 bases, with 6 bases left between them. CDR3 nucleotide sequence: TGTGCCAGCAGTTTATGGGGAAATGAAAAACTGTTTTTT. Amino acid sequence: CASSLWGNEKLFF.

The J gene is TRBJ1-5, the V gene TRBV18; maybe TRBD1 (6 bases). This CDR3 spans 13 amino acids. Trimming left V 2 bases short and J 6 bases short, with 8 bases between. Germline values: CDR1 KGHSH, CDR2 LQKENI. This CDR3 reads CASSPGGIQPQHF. The DNA for the CDR3 is TGTGCCAGCTCACCAGGGGGCATTCAGCCCCAGCATTTT.

CDR3 residues: CASSGLAEVTDTQYF. DNA for the CDR3: TGTGCCAGCAGCGGACTAGCGGAAGTCACAGATACGCAGTATTTT. J is TRBJ2-3 and V is TRBV5-4; 10 nucleotides align to TRBD2. Per the germline V gene, CDR1 is SGHNT and CDR2 is YYREEE (reference sequence). The CDR3 is made up of 15 amino acids. Trimming cost V 4 bases and J 2 bases; bases outside gene matches: 4.

The chain recombines TRBV4-1 with TRBJ2-7; 7 positions match TRBD2. V trimming: 1 base; J trimming: 4 bases; junction bases outside the gene matches: 4. CDR3 size: 14 residues. Germline V CDR1 and CDR2: MGHRA, YSYEKL. The CDR3 coding sequence is TGCGCCAGCAGCCAAGGACCGGGGGGATACGAGCAGTACGTC. It is translated as CASSQGPGGYEQYV.

The chain links TRBV2 to TRBJ2-1; TRBD2 matches at 8 bases. CDR1 SNHLY and CDR2 FYNNEI come from the germline V gene. This CDR3 has 13 residues. V lost 8 bases to trimming and J lost 7 bases; unmatched junction nucleotides: 7. The CDR3 loop is CASELAVGNEQFF. The CDR3, as DNA: TGTGCCAGCGAACTAGCGGTCGGTAATGAGCAGTTCTTC.

CDR3 DNA: TGTGCCAGCAGTTACGACAGAAGACAGGGGGCTGCCTACGAGCAGTACGTC. Amino acids: CASSYDRRQGAAYEQYV. The chain combines TRBV6-2 or TRBV6-3 with TRBJ2-7; 10 bases are a match to TRBD1. This CDR3 comprises 17 residues. Germline values: CDR1 MNHEY, CDR2 SVGEGT. V trimming: 2 bases; J trimming: 2 bases; junction bases outside the gene matches: 9.